The sequence of this T cell receptor beta chain was determined in a study of blood T cells in healthy people across ages. Primed by a sample-barcoded 5' primer and a J-beta primer mix, a second PCR proceeded for about 7 to 11 cycles. TCRdb independently ran MiXCR on the 5' RACE reads; one entry per CDR3 protein. The sample shows over 500,000 distinct CDR3 sequences, approximately 52% of them seen only once. V lost 1 base to trimming and J lost 0 bases, with 6 bases between them. Germline CDR1 SQVTM, CDR2 ANQGSEA. The CDR3 sequence is 14 residues long. This clonotype was seen at least ten times. The antigen is undetermined. General study findings and limits: TCR beta diversity correlated strongly with naive T cell percentage. The diversity estimates, figures obtained from one million T cells, were considered underestimates. Relative to aged donors, long-lived donors carried more naive CD4+ cells and displayed higher diversity. Among T cells, TCR beta diversity per million cells dropped roughly linearly as age rose.

The V call is TRBV29-1, the J call TRBJ2-2; no firm D call. The source is a woman aged 80 or over in good health. The sample comprised blood. CDR3 protein: CSVEGTTNTGELFF. The CDR3 DNA follows: TGCAGCGTTGAAGGTACAACGAACACCGGGGAGCTGTTTTTT.